This T cell receptor beta chain was found in a study of blood T cells in healthy people across ages. Whole-study findings and limits: More naive CD4+ cells and higher diversity were found in long-lived than in aged donors.

Turning to this clonotype: No antigen is known for it.

Combining a sample-barcoded 5' primer with a J-beta primer mix, a second PCR ran for roughly 6 to 12 cycles. A single record per CDR3 protein comes from TCRdb applying MiXCR to the 5' RACE reads. The sample has over 750,000 distinct CDR3 sequences, approximately 25% seen once. The V end was cut by 7 bases, the J end by 4 bases, with 13 bases between. The V gene's germline CDR1 is DFQATT and CDR2 SNEGSKA (reference sequence). The CDR3 is 12 residues long. Another study also made use of these data, one on T cells of mothers and their children.

This receptor was obtained from a boy younger than 18 in good health. The chain uses TRBV20-1 and TRBJ1-1, with D possibly being TRBD1 (5 bases). The source material was blood. The DNA of the CDR3 is TGCAGTGGGGGCAGATGGGCCACTGAAGCTTTCTTT. Amino acid sequence: CSGGRWATEAFF.